The next 25 T cell receptor beta chains were all read from a single sample in a study of shared clonotypes between healthy human individuals. Assay used: immunoSEQ multiplex PCR; TCRdb lists only in-frame clones, some missing. The table lists about 2,500,000 clones, around nine tenths of them singletons. The sample taken for sequencing was naive CD4+ T cells sorted from blood. Documented subset: CD45RA+ positively selected. The receptors originated from a man aged 18-30 years in good health.

The chain is built from TRBV10-3 and TRBJ2-2; D is perhaps TRBD1 (5 bases). In germline, CDR1 is ENHRY, CDR2 SYGVKD. CDR3 size: 14 residues. V lost 10 bases and J lost 1, with 13 bases in between. CDR3 coding DNA: TGTGCCAGCTTAGGGGTTTTGAACACCGGGGAGCTGTTTTTT. Translated, it gives CASLGVLNTGELFF.

The V and J genes are TRBV29-1 and TRBJ2-1, with 9 bases aligning to TRBD2. The CDR3 loop spans 14 amino acids. V gave up 3 bases and J gave up 2 bases; unmatched junction bases: 2. Germline V gene lookup returns CDR1 SQVTM and CDR2 ANQGSEA. CDR3 loop: CSVEGGGAYNEQFF. CDR3 DNA sequence: TGCAGCGTTGAGGGCGGGGGGGCCTACAATGAGCAGTTCTTC.

The CDR3 loop is CAISEFGGGELFF. Here the CDR3 DNA reads TGTGCCATCAGTGAATTCGGAGGCGGGGAGCTGTTTTTT. The rearrangement joins TRBV10-3 to TRBJ2-2; D may be TRBD2 (5 bases). In germline, CDR1 is ENHRY, CDR2 SYGVKD. Trimming cost V 3 bases and J 7 bases, with 9 bases left between them. The CDR3 covers 13 residues.

This chain connects TRBV2 to TRBJ2-7; D perhaps matches TRBD2 (6 bases). Deletions cut 8 bases from V and 3 bases from J, with 14 bases between. The CDR3 totals 13 residues. Germline V gene data show CDR1 as SNHLY and CDR2 as FYNNEI. CDR3 in DNA: TGTGCCAGCGGGGACTCAGATTACTACGAGCAGTACTTC. It yields the protein CASGDSDYYEQYF. The full variable domain, in which reference TRBV2 and TRBJ2-7 provide the parts outside the CDR3, is EPEVTQTPSHQVTQMGQEVILRCVPISNHLYFYWYRQILGQKVEFLVSFYNNEISEKSEIFDDQFSVERPDGSNFTLKIRSTKLEDSAMYFCASGDSDYYEQYFGPGTRLTVT.

In regard to this clone: Other DNA sequences in the sample encode the same CDR3. J is TRBJ2-1 and V is TRBV2, with 11 bases that match TRBD2. Looked up from germline, CDR1 is SNHLY and CDR2 is FYNNEI. The CDR3 is 15 residues long. J was trimmed by 2 bases and V by 6 bases; bases with no gene match: 3. CDR3 amino acids: CASSGTSGTYNEQFF. The CDR3 bases are TGTGCCAGCAGCGGGACTAGCGGAACCTACAATGAGCAGTTCTTC.

The J gene is TRBJ2-1, the V gene TRBV5-8; 8 nucleotides match TRBD1. Trimming took 3 bases from V and 12 from J; bases not matched to a gene: 11. Germline CDR1 reads SGHTS; CDR2 reads YDEGEE. The CDR3 covers 14 residues. The CDR3 nucleotides are TGTGCCAGCAGCTGGAAACGACAGGGGTATTTGCAGTTCTTC. Its protein is CASSWKRQGYLQFF.

V usage is TRBV7-2 and J usage is TRBJ2-7; TRBD1 might be the D (5 bases). V gave up 4 bases and J gave up 0 bases, with 10 bases separating them. The CDR3 loop spans 14 amino acids. From germline, CDR1 is SGHTA and CDR2 FQGNSA. CDR3 amino acids: CASSSSGFSYEQYF. The CDR3 nucleotides are TGTGCCAGCAGCTCCTCAGGGTTCTCCTACGAGCAGTACTTC.

The rearrangement uses TRBV5-1 and TRBJ2-2, with 14 bases identical to TRBD2. The CDR3 runs to 17 residues. Germline trimming cut 4 bases from V and 5 bases from J; bases unmatched to any gene: 7. Germline V gene sequence: CDR1 SGHRS, CDR2 YFSETQ. CDR3 sequence: CASSPGTSGSLTGELFF. The DNA for the CDR3 is TGCGCCAGCAGCCCGGGGACTAGCGGGAGTCTAACCGGGGAGCTGTTTTTT.

This clone was seen a single time. This chain uses TRBV4-3 with TRBJ1-2; D call uncertain. V was trimmed by 0 bases and J by 4 bases, leaving 12 bases between them. Looked up from germline, CDR1 is LGHNA and CDR2 is YSLEER. This CDR3 is built from 15 residues. The CDR3 DNA is TGCGCCAGCAGCCAAGAAAATGGGAATGGCTATGGCTACACCTTC. It is translated as CASSQENGNGYGYTF.

The chain uses TRBV12-2 and TRBJ1-1. TRBV12-2 is recorded as a pseudogene. The CDR3 covers 13 residues. The DNA of the CDR3 is TGTGCAAGGCTGAGGGATATGAACACTGAAGCTTTCTTT. Translation gives CARLRDMNTEAFF.

Comments on this clone: Distinct nucleotide sequences in the sample also encode this CDR3. The V call is TRBV18, the J call TRBJ1-5; D is possibly TRBD1 (6 bases). Trimming pared 2 bases from V and 7 bases from J, leaving 12 bases between. Germline V gene lookup returns CDR1 KGHSH and CDR2 LQKENI. The CDR3 loop spans 14 amino acids. The CDR3 DNA follows: TGTGCCAGCTCACCAGGGGGCGCGGGGCAGCCCCAGCATTTT. Protein sequence: CASSPGGAGQPQHF.

This chain uses TRBV18 with TRBJ2-7; D not certain. CDR3 length: 12 amino acids. V lost 5 bases, J lost 7 bases, and 12 bases lay in between. Germline lookup yields CDR1 KGHSH and CDR2 LQKENI. CDR3 nucleotides: TGTGCCAGCTCAGTGATGTCCGGGGAGCAGTACTTC. Amino acids: CASSVMSGEQYF.

The V call is TRBV7-2, the J call TRBJ1-1; 7 bases are a match to TRBD1. The CDR3 length is 14 residues. V was clipped by 5 bases and J by 5 bases; unmatched bases: 8. Germline loops: CDR1 SGHTA, CDR2 FQGNSA. The CDR3 DNA follows: TGTGCCAGCAGCCCTGGGCAGGGGGAGACTGAAGCTTTCTTT. The encoded protein is CASSPGQGETEAFF. Drawing the rest from reference TRBV7-2 and TRBJ1-1, the complete variable domain is GAGVSQSPSNKVTEKGKDVELRCDPISGHTALYWYRQSLGQGLEFLIYFQGNSAPDKSGLPSDRFSAERTGGSVSTLTIQRTQQEDSAVYLCASSPGQGETEAFFGQGTRLTVV.

The rearrangement joins TRBV28 to TRBJ1-5; no definite D call. Germline lookup yields CDR1 MDHEN and CDR2 SYDVKM. Trimming left V 1 base short and J 0 bases short, with 13 bases between. The CDR3 length is 17 residues. The DNA of the CDR3 is TGTGCCAGCAGTTTATCCCCGACCGGAGTTAGCAATCAGCCCCAGCATTTT. It translates to CASSLSPTGVSNQPQHF.

The chain couples TRBV19 to TRBJ1-2; D perhaps matches TRBD1 (5 bases). This CDR3 has 16 residues. V was cut by 5 bases and J by 4 bases, with 20 bases left in between. The germline CDR1 and CDR2 sequences are LNHDA and SQIVND (reference sequence). The CDR3 DNA sequence: TGTGCCAGTAGTGGACGTGGGACGGACACTTTCTATGGCTACACCTTC. This encodes CASSGRGTDTFYGYTF.

Comment on this clone: The sample has other DNA sequences that encode this CDR3 too. J is TRBJ1-1 and V is TRBV19; D is possibly TRBD1 (6 bases). V lost 4 bases, J lost 5 bases, and 11 bases lay in between. Germline-derived CDR1 and CDR2 are LNHDA and SQIVND (reference sequence). The CDR3 spans 13 residues. The CDR3 protein is CASSTGVGTEAFF. In nucleotides, the CDR3 is TGTGCCAGTAGTACAGGGGTAGGGACTGAAGCTTTCTTT.

The chain couples TRBV5-1 to TRBJ1-5, with 7 bases that match TRBD1. Trimming cost V 4 bases and J 0 bases; bases outside gene matches: 7. The germline V gene has CDR1 SGHRS and CDR2 YFSETQ. CDR3 size: 16 residues. Here the CDR3 reads CASSPGGQYSNQPQHF. The CDR3 bases are TGCGCCAGCAGCCCTGGGGGACAGTATAGCAATCAGCCCCAGCATTTT.

The gene calls are TRBV9 and TRBJ1-1; D is perhaps TRBD1 (6 bases). V dropped 3 bases and J dropped 2 bases, with 11 bases sitting between them. The CDR3 spans 14 residues. Germline V gene sequence: CDR1 SGDLS, CDR2 YYNGEE. DNA for the CDR3: TGTGCCAGCAGCGAACGGACAGATAACACTGAAGCTTTCTTT. This sequence encodes CASSERTDNTEAFF.

The V and J genes are TRBV4-2 and TRBJ2-1; 10 bases agree with TRBD2. The CDR3 runs 14 residues. V dropped 4 bases and J dropped 8; count of bases not matched to a gene: 5. The germline V gene encodes CDR1 LGHNA and CDR2 YNFKEQ. This CDR3 is CASSRGLAGDEQFF. The CDR3 DNA reads as TGTGCCAGCAGCCGGGGGCTAGCGGGAGATGAGCAGTTCTTC.

CDR3 residues: CASRAPGQGKNEQYF. The CDR3 coding sequence is TGTGCCAGCAGGGCACCGGGACAGGGGAAAAACGAGCAGTACTTC. This chain links TRBV11-2 with TRBJ2-7; 10 bases map to TRBD1. This CDR3 has 15 residues. The ends lost 6 bases at V and 5 bases at J; junction bases unmatched: 10. Germline V gives CDR1 SGHAT, CDR2 FQNNGV.

The rearrangement links TRBV11-2 to TRBJ2-1; possibly TRBD2 for D (6 bases). CDR1 and CDR2 (germline): SGHAT, FQNNGV. V shed 2 bases and J shed 6 bases, with 11 bases lying between them. This CDR3 spans 14 amino acids. The CDR3 DNA sequence: TGTGCCAGCAGCTTACGGCGGGGTATCAATGAGCAGTTCTTC. This translates into CASSLRRGINEQFF.

To note about this clone: The sample has other DNA sequences that encode this CDR3 too. J is TRBJ1-5 and V is TRBV18; 7 positions agree with TRBD1. The CDR3 is 16 amino acids. Trimming cost V 0 bases and J 0 bases; bases outside gene matches: 2. CDR1 KGHSH and CDR2 LQKENI come from the germline V gene. The CDR3 loop reads CASSPPGQPSNQPQHF. DNA for the CDR3: TGTGCCAGCTCACCACCGGGACAGCCTAGCAATCAGCCCCAGCATTTT.

CDR3 sequence reads: CATSRARDSRGETQYF. The DNA for the CDR3 is TGTGCCACCAGCAGGGCCCGGGACTCCCGAGGGGAGACCCAGTACTTC. The V call is TRBV15, the J call TRBJ2-5; TRBD2 is a possible D gene (6 bases). The CDR3 totals 16 residues. Trimming removed 3 bases at V and 5 bases at J, with 19 bases between. Per germline, CDR1 LNHNV and CDR2 YYDKDF (reference sequence).

This clone appeared once. This chain joins TRBV5-1 and TRBJ2-2; 7 bases agree with TRBD2. CDR1 and CDR2 from the germline V gene are SGHRS and YFSETQ. This CDR3 has 14 residues. Germline trimming cut 0 bases from V and 7 bases from J; bases unmatched to any gene: 3. The CDR3 DNA reads as TGCGCCAGCAGCTTGGAGACTAGCAACGGGGAGCTGTTTTTT. It specifies CASSLETSNGELFF.

In its sample, this clone was seen once. This sample also contains other DNA sequences that code for the same CDR3. This chain links TRBV18 with TRBJ2-7, with D tentatively TRBD2 (6 bases). Germline-derived CDR1 and CDR2 are KGHSH and LQKENI. The CDR3 spans 14 residues. V was trimmed by 2 bases and J by 1 base, leaving 9 bases between them. Here the CDR3 reads CASSPGSGSYEQYF. CDR3 nucleotides: TGTGCCAGCTCACCAGGTAGCGGTTCCTACGAGCAGTACTTC.